The next 18 T cell receptor beta chains were all read from a single sample in a study of shared clonotypes between healthy human individuals. The protocol was immunoSEQ multiplex PCR, while the TCRdb copy is restricted to in-frame clones and leaves out a portion. The sample contains about 980,000 clones, about three quarters of which appear only once. Sequenced: memory CD4+ T cells sorted from blood. Specified subset: CD45RA-negative fraction. The receptors were sampled from a man aged 18 to 30 in good health.

The chain uses TRBV2 and TRBJ2-2; D is tentatively TRBD1 or TRBD2 (5 bases each). Looked up from germline, CDR1 is SNHLY and CDR2 is FYNNEI. The length of the CDR3 is 15 residues. Trimming cost V 8 bases and J 1 base, with 14 bases left between them. CDR3 sequence (DNA): TGTGCCAGCGGGGGAGCGGCCCTGAACACCGGGGAGCTGTTTTTT. Translation: CASGGAALNTGELFF.

J is TRBJ2-3 and V is TRBV30, with D tentatively TRBD2 (6 bases). The CDR3 spans 13 residues. Germline CDR1 GTSNPN, CDR2 SVGIG (reference sequence). V lost 6 bases and J lost 4, with 14 bases in between. The CDR3: CACGTGGPDTQYF. The CDR3, as DNA: TGTGCCTGCGGGACCGGGGGACCAGATACGCAGTATTTT.

V gene TRBV27 combines with J gene TRBJ1-5; D possibly corresponds to TRBD1 (5 bases). Germline V gene lookup returns CDR1 MNHEY and CDR2 SMNVEV (reference sequence). V gave up 3 bases and J gave up 5 bases, with 11 bases separating them. This CDR3 spans 14 amino acids. CDR3 in amino acids: CASSFSGTHQPQHF. CDR3 coding DNA: TGTGCCAGCAGTTTCTCGGGGACCCATCAGCCCCAGCATTTT.

This chain links TRBV11-2 with TRBJ2-7; D unclear. Germline lookup yields CDR1 SGHAT and CDR2 FQNNGV. The CDR3 is 12 amino acids. The V end lost 5 bases, the J end lost 6 bases, and 11 bases lay between the germline ends. The CDR3 nucleotides are TGTGCCAGCAGCCGCGGCCCCAGCGAGCAGTACTTC. Amino acid sequence: CASSRGPSEQYF.

This clone was counted a single time. CDR3 region: CASRQNGHYEQYF. The CDR3 coding sequence is TGTGCCAGTAGACAAAACGGGCACTACGAGCAGTACTTC. This chain joins TRBV19 and TRBJ2-7; unclear D gene. V lost 6 bases and J 3 bases, leaving 12 bases between the germline ends. Germline V gene lookup returns CDR1 LNHDA and CDR2 SQIVND (reference sequence). The CDR3 runs to 13 residues.

V usage is TRBV7-8 and J usage is TRBJ1-5; D not certain. V lost 3 bases and J lost 7, with 10 bases in between. CDR1 is SGHVS, CDR2 FQNEAQ, per germline. The CDR3 sequence is 13 residues long. CDR3 residues: CASSLYSGQPQHF. For the CDR3, the DNA is TGTGCCAGCAGCTTGTACAGTGGACAGCCCCAGCATTTT.

A note on this clone: The sample carries other DNA sequences with the same CDR3. The chain employs TRBV11-2 and TRBJ1-1; 7 bases line up with TRBD1. The CDR3 spans 14 residues. V dropped 6 bases and J dropped 1; count of bases not matched to a gene: 5. Per the germline V gene, CDR1 is SGHAT and CDR2 is FQNNGV. For the CDR3, the DNA is TGTGCCAGCAGTCCGGGACAGTCGAACACTGAAGCTTTCTTT. It translates to CASSPGQSNTEAFF.

This clone has a single count. J is TRBJ2-7 and V is TRBV28; TRBD2 matches at 13 bases. CDR3 length equals 15 residues. The germline CDR1 and CDR2 sequences are MDHEN and SYDVKM. V shed 7 bases, J shed 5 bases, and the junction held 8 bases outside the gene matches. DNA of the CDR3: TGTGCCAGCACTACACTAGCGGGGGGGAGGAACGAGCAGTACTTC. Protein: CASTTLAGGRNEQYF. The full variable domain, rest sourced from reference TRBV28 and TRBJ2-7, is DVKVTQSSRYLVKRTGEKVFLECVQDMDHENMFWYRQDPGLGLRLIYFSYDVKMKEKGDIPEGYSVSREKKERFSLILESASTNQTSMYLCASTTLAGGRNEQYFGPGTRLTVT.

The rearrangement uses TRBV2 and TRBJ2-5; D remains unclear. V lost 2 bases and J lost 5, with 9 bases in between. CDR1 is SNHLY, CDR2 FYNNEI, per germline. The CDR3 runs 13 residues. The CDR3 protein is CASSEFRSETQYF. The CDR3 DNA is TGTGCCAGCAGTGAATTTCGGTCGGAGACCCAGTACTTC.

The genes are TRBV2 and TRBJ2-3, with 8 bases matching TRBD2. Trimming cost V 6 bases and J 0 bases; bases outside gene matches: 5. CDR3 length: 15 residues. Looked up from germline, CDR1 is SNHLY and CDR2 is FYNNEI. This chain's CDR3 is CASSDSGASTDTQYF. The CDR3 DNA reads TGTGCCAGCAGCGATAGCGGGGCAAGCACAGATACGCAGTATTTT.

The chain combines TRBV5-5 with TRBJ1-2; D not resolved. Germline V CDR1 and CDR2: SGHKS, YYEKEE (reference sequence). V gave up 4 bases and J gave up 3 bases, with 13 bases separating them. CDR3 size: 14 residues. The CDR3 is CASSRGGDYYGYTF. CDR3 DNA sequence: TGTGCCAGCAGCCGGGGAGGAGACTACTATGGCTACACCTTC.

The chain has TRBV6-5 and TRBJ2-7; TRBD2 aligns across 13 bases. Germline CDR1 and CDR2: MNHEY and SVGAGI. V gave up 6 bases and J gave up 8 bases; unmatched junction bases: 7. This CDR3 contains 14 residues. The CDR3 nucleotides read TGTGCCAGCAGCCTAGGACTAGCGGGAGTCCAGCAGTACTTC. Translated, it gives CASSLGLAGVQQYF.

The chain employs TRBV29-1 and TRBJ1-2; possibly TRBD1 for D (5 bases). V was cut by 6 bases and J by 4 bases, with 15 bases left in between. This CDR3 has 13 residues. Per the germline V gene, CDR1 is SQVTM and CDR2 is ANQGSEA. CDR3 amino acids: CSVGSGSAYGYTF. The CDR3 bases are TGCAGCGTAGGGTCAGGGTCGGCCTATGGCTACACCTTC. Full variable domain (outside the CDR3, taken from reference TRBV29-1 and TRBJ1-2): SAVISQKPSRDICQRGTSLTIQCQVDSQVTMMFWYRQQPGQSLTLIATANQGSEATYESGFVIDKFPISRPNLTFSTLTVSNMSPEDSSIYLCSVGSGSAYGYTFGSGTRLTVV.

A remark on this clone: The sample carries other DNA sequences with the same CDR3. The gene calls are TRBV30 and TRBJ1-6, with 7 bases fitting TRBD1. Germline CDR1 reads GTSNPN; CDR2 reads SVGIG (reference sequence). With 1 base clipped from V and 9 bases from J, the junction kept 3 bases outside the gene matches. CDR3 length: 13 residues. The CDR3 DNA follows: TGTGCCTGGAGTGGACAGGGTGGTTCACCCCTCCACTTT. Its protein product is CAWSGQGGSPLHF.

With regard to this clone: Other DNA sequences within the sample encode an identical CDR3. The chain recombines TRBV28 with TRBJ2-5, with 9 bases that match TRBD2. CDR3 length: 15 amino acids. Germline values: CDR1 MDHEN, CDR2 SYDVKM. The junction had 3 bases not matched to a gene; V was cut back by 2 bases and J by 2 bases. CDR3 region: CASSLAGGFQETQYF. The CDR3 coding sequence is TGTGCCAGCAGTTTAGCGGGGGGGTTTCAAGAGACCCAGTACTTC.

A word on this clone: The sample contains more than one DNA sequence encoding this CDR3. V is TRBV14 and J is TRBJ1-1, with 7 bases fitting TRBD1. Per the germline V gene, CDR1 is SGHDN and CDR2 is FVKESK. V shed 1 base, J shed 5 bases, and the junction held 4 bases outside the gene matches. CDR3 length equals 14 residues. CDR3 protein: CASSQVGGRTEAFF. In DNA, the CDR3 is TGTGCCAGCAGCCAAGTAGGGGGCAGGACTGAAGCTTTCTTT.

This clone was found a few times. This chain connects TRBV23-1 to TRBJ2-3; 9 bases map to TRBD2. TRBV23-1 is an ORF; its function is uncertain. With 6 bases clipped from V and 4 bases from J, the junction kept 11 bases outside the gene matches. This CDR3 is built from 16 residues. The CDR3 spells CASREIASGKADTQYF. The CDR3 nucleotides read TGCGCCAGCAGAGAAATCGCTAGCGGGAAGGCAGATACGCAGTATTTT.

The gene calls are TRBV27 and TRBJ2-7; D remains ambiguous. The length of the CDR3 is 12 residues. V lost 5 bases and J lost 6, with 11 bases in between. The germline V gene has CDR1 MNHEY and CDR2 SMNVEV (reference sequence). In DNA, the CDR3 is TGTGCCAGCAGTGACATAATGAGCGAGCAGTACTTC. Translating gives CASSDIMSEQYF.